The 15 T cell receptor beta chains presented below share a single source sample, sequenced in a study of T cells expressing NK-cell markers. TCRdb reanalyzed the 5' RACE reads and collapses them to one entry per CDR3 protein, without DNA. Here the sample table reports about 550,000 distinct CDR3 sequences. Sequencing input: blood T cells: a sorted CD56 or NKG2C T cell subset, CD4+ or CD8+ T cells, or bulk PBMC T cells (not recorded which). The receptors were sampled from a man aged 18 to 30 in good health.

CDR3 sequence reads: CASSDGRPQHF. This chain connects TRBV28 to TRBJ1-5; as DNA is missing, the TRBD1 call by TCRdb cannot be tested. Germline V lookup: CDR1 MDHEN, CDR2 SYDVKM. The CDR3 loop spans 11 amino acids.

This chain links TRBV29-1 with TRBJ2-7; TCRdb's D gene call, TRBD1, goes unchecked for lack of DNA. This CDR3 is built from 13 residues. Per the germline V gene, CDR1 is SQVTM and CDR2 is ANQGSEA. CDR3 sequence reads: CSVDLRGFNEQYF.

The chain links TRBV5-1 to TRBJ1-1; lacking DNA, the TRBD1 call made by TCRdb goes unchecked. Per germline, CDR1 SGHRS and CDR2 YFSETQ. This CDR3 is 15 amino acids long. The CDR3 is CASSPQLGRSGEAFF.

The chain links TRBV10-3 to TRBJ1-2. This CDR3 is built from 16 residues. Germline V gives CDR1 ENHRY, CDR2 SYGVKD. The CDR3 loop is CAISESTTALNYGYTF.

The J gene is TRBJ2-7, the V gene TRBV27; the D call of TRBD1 rests on TCRdb alone, since no DNA is present to check it. The germline CDR1 and CDR2 sequences are MNHEY and SMNVEV (reference sequence). The CDR3 length is 15 residues. CDR3 sequence: CASSTRDGPSYEQYF.

The V call is TRBV7-8, the J call TRBJ1-2; absent DNA, TCRdb's TRBD1 call cannot be checked. The V gene's germline CDR1 is SGHVS and CDR2 FQNEAQ. The CDR3 is made up of 14 amino acids. CDR3 in amino acids: CASSLDRGQRGYTF. Variable domain in full (rest from reference TRBV7-8 and TRBJ1-2): GAGVSQSPRYKVAKRGQDVALRCDPISGHVSLFWYQQALGQGPEFLTYFQNEAQLDKSGLPSDRFFAERPEGSVSTLKIQRTQQEDSAVYLCASSLDRGQRGYTFGSGTRLTVV.

The gene calls are TRBV29-1 and TRBJ2-2; the TRBD1 assignment by TCRdb is unverifiable without DNA. CDR1 and CDR2 from the germline V gene are SQVTM and ANQGSEA. This CDR3 region has 13 residues. CDR3 sequence: CSVAPGLGGELFF.

The rearrangement joins TRBV12-3 or TRBV12-4 to TRBJ1-5; TCRdb outputs TRBD1, but without DNA this stays unchecked. The CDR3 has 15 residues. The CDR3 region is CASSGGYRGDQPQHF.

J is TRBJ2-2 and V is TRBV6-1; without DNA, the TCRdb call of TRBD1 cannot be checked. The germline V gene encodes CDR1 MNHNS and CDR2 SASEGT. This CDR3 contains 15 residues. CDR3 protein: CASSEPRQYTGELFF.

The J gene is TRBJ2-7, the V gene TRBV20-1; TCRdb selects TRBD1, and the lack of DNA leaves this call unchecked. The CDR3 totals 17 residues. From germline, CDR1 is DFQATT and CDR2 SNEGSKA (reference sequence). The CDR3 loop reads CSARGGQGTRNAYEQYF.

The chain recombines TRBV7-2 with TRBJ2-2. This CDR3 spans 14 amino acids. Per the germline V gene, CDR1 is SGHTA and CDR2 is FQGNSA. CDR3 protein: CASSLRPNTGELFF.

The J gene is TRBJ2-1, the V gene TRBV11-1. The CDR3 consists of 15 residues. From germline, CDR1 is SGHAT and CDR2 FQDESV (reference sequence). This CDR3 reads CASSLQGFEGDEQFF. Together with reference TRBV11-1 and TRBJ2-1, the CDR3 gives the full variable domain: EAEVAQSPRYKITEKSQAVAFWCDPISGHATLYWYRQILGQGPELLVQFQDESVVDDSQLPKDRFSAERLKGVDSTLKIQPAELGDSAMYLCASSLQGFEGDEQFFGPGTRLTVL.

The chain is built from TRBV27 and TRBJ2-7; the D call from TCRdb, TRBD1, cannot be confirmed without DNA. Germline V CDR1 and CDR2: MNHEY, SMNVEV (reference sequence). This CDR3 comprises 13 residues. The CDR3 reads CASSSRTGAEQYF.

The chain carries TRBV18 and TRBJ2-1; without DNA, the TCRdb call of TRBD2 cannot be checked. CDR1 KGHSH and CDR2 LQKENI come from the germline V gene. This CDR3 has 17 amino acids. The CDR3 sequence: CASSPLGLAGGPNEQFF.

The V and J genes are TRBV4-1 and TRBJ2-2; TCRdb selects TRBD2, and the lack of DNA leaves this call unchecked. Germline loops: CDR1 MGHRA, CDR2 YSYEKL. The CDR3 is 15 residues long. CDR3 loop: CASSPDSSYTGELFF.